This is a list of T cell receptor beta chains from one sample in a study of PD-L1 blockade in urothelial cancer. Here immunoSEQ multiplex PCR was the method, and the copy in TCRdb shows in-frame clones only, minus some. The sample includes tens of thousands of clones, roughly 90% of them seen just once. Sample: PBMCs, taken around atezolizumab (anti-PD-L1) treatment. The receptors originated from a man between 65 and 85 years old with urothelial cancer. The CDR3 runs from the conserved cysteine through the conserved F or W. The D gene is left open where the match is weak. A row's size may be missing; if present it is once, few, many or a size class.

j_call clone_size v_call d_call cdr3_nt cdr3_aa
TRBJ2-3 . TRBV7-2 . TGTGCCAGCAGCACGACTGGTGATACGCAGTATTTT CASSTTGDTQYF
TRBJ1-1 . TRBV28 TRBD1 TGTGCCAGCAGTAGACAGGGGAACACTGAAGCTTTCTTT CASSRQGNTEAFF
TRBJ1-1 . TRBV19 . TGTGCCAGTAGAATATCCTGGGCAGCTGAAGCTTTCTTT CASRISWAAEAFF
TRBJ2-1 . TRBV7-9 TRBD2 TGTGCCAGCAGCTTAGGAGCGGGAGTAGGCAATGAGCAGTTCTTC CASSLGAGVGNEQFF
TRBJ1-5 . TRBV6-5 . TGTGCCAGCAGTTCCAGAGGGGACTTAAGTCAGCCCCAGCATTTT CASSSRGDLSQPQHF
TRBJ2-7 few TRBV2 . TGTGCCAGCAGTGAGTGGCTAGCGTCCGAGCAGTACTTC CASSEWLASEQYF
TRBJ2-1 . TRBV7-6 TRBD2 TGTGCCAGCAGCCCTAGGCTAGCGACGGGGGGGTACAATGAGCAGTTCTTC CASSPRLATGGYNEQFF
TRBJ1-3 . TRBV9 TRBD1 TGTGCCAGCAGCGTAGCAGTACAGGGGGCGGACACCATATATTTT CASSVAVQGADTIYF
TRBJ2-3 . TRBV7-2 . TGTGCCAGCAGCTTAGCGGGGACACTCACAGATACGCAGTATTTT CASSLAGTLTDTQYF
TRBJ2-3 . TRBV6-5 . TGTGCCAGCAGGTCGGGTTGGAGGTCAGATACGCAGTATTTT CASRSGWRSDTQYF
TRBJ2-3 . TRBV5-1 . TGCGCCAGCAGCTTGGTGGCGGGACTTAGCACAGATACGCAGTATTTT CASSLVAGLSTDTQYF
TRBJ2-7 few TRBV6-5 . TGTGCCAGCAGAAGGGGTAGCGAGCAGTACTTC CASRRGSEQYF
TRBJ2-5 . TRBV5-4 TRBD1 TGTGCCAGCAGCCCGGGACAGGCGGGGGAGACCCAGTACTTC CASSPGQAGETQYF
TRBJ2-2 once TRBV5-1 TRBD1 TGCGCCAGCAGTTCCGGGACAGGGGGCACCGGGGAGCTGTTTTTT CASSSGTGGTGELFF
TRBJ2-5 . TRBV4-1 . TGCGCCAGCAGCCAACCCACAGGGAAAGAGACCCAGTACTTC CASSQPTGKETQYF
TRBJ2-3 . TRBV19 TRBD2 TGTGCCAGTAGTACCCTAGCGGGAGGGCCCAGTACGCAGTATTTT CASSTLAGGPSTQYF
TRBJ1-2 . TRBV28 TRBD1 TGTGCCAGCAACGTGGGACAGGAGCCGTTTGGCGTCTTC CASNVGQEPFGVF
TRBJ2-2 . TRBV6-5 . TGTGCCAGCAGTTATGCAGGGTCGGGCACCGGGGAGCTGTTTTTT CASSYAGSGTGELFF
TRBJ2-7 once TRBV19 . TGTGCCAGTAGTATAAGCGAGCTTTACTACGAGCAGTACTTC CASSISELYYEQYF
TRBJ1-4 . TRBV29-1 . TGCAGCGGGGTCGGGGGGGCTAATGAAAAACTGTTTTTT CSGVGGANEKLFF
TRBJ2-1 . TRBV5-1 . TGCGCCAGCAGCCGCGACTTCGCCGGAGGTGAGCAGTTCTTC CASSRDFAGGEQFF
TRBJ2-6 . TRBV9 . TGTGCCAGCAGCGAAACAGGGTTGGGGGCCAACGTCCTGACTTTC CASSETGLGANVLTF
TRBJ1-3 . TRBV18 . TGTGCCAGCTCACTTGGGGCGCGAGGAAACACCATATATTTT CASSLGARGNTIYF
TRBJ1-1 . TRBV28 . TGTGCCAGCACCATAGGGGGGGGCAGTTACACTGAAGCTTTCTTT CASTIGGGSYTEAFF
TRBJ1-5 once TRBV29-1 TRBD1 TGCAGCGTCGCCAGGGGGCGCGATCAGCCCCAGCATTTT CSVARGRDQPQHF
TRBJ2-1 . TRBV5-1 TRBD2 TGCGCCAGCAGCCCAGGACTAGCGGGACGCAATGAGCAGTTCTTC CASSPGLAGRNEQFF
TRBJ2-1 . TRBV7-3 . TGTGCCAGCAGCTTAAGTTCCGTCGGTGAGCAGTTCTTC CASSLSSVGEQFF
TRBJ2-7 . TRBV5-1 TRBD2 TGCGCCAGCAGTACCGGGGGGTCCTCCTACGAGCAGTACTTC CASSTGGSSYEQYF
TRBJ2-2 . TRBV30 . TGTGCCTGGAGTGGACAGGCCGGGGAGCTGTTTTTT CAWSGQAGELFF
TRBJ2-5 . TRBV6-6 . TGTGCCAGCAGCCTTCCCCAGGGGTGGGAGACCCAGTACTTC CASSLPQGWETQYF
TRBJ2-7 . TRBV10-3 . TGTGCCATCAGTGAAGCGGGCTACGAGCAGTACTTC CAISEAGYEQYF